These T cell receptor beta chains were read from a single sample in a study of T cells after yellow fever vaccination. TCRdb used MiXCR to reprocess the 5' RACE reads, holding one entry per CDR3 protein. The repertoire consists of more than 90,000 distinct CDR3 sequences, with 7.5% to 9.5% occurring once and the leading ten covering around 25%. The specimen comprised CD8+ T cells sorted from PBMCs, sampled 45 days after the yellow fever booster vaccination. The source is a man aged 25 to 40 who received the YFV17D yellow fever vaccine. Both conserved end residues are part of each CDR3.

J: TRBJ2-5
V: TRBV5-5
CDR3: CASSSGTGGLQETQYF

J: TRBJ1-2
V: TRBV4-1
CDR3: CASSQDRSLGGYTF

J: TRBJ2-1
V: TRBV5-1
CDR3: CASSLWERDLPYNEQFF

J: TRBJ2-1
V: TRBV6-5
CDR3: CASSWGSSYNEQFF

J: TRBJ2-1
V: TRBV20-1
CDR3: CSASPAGSSYNEQFF

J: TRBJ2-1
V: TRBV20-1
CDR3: CSATPGSSGRNEQFF

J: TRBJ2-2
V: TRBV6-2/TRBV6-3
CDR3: CASVRGDTGELFF

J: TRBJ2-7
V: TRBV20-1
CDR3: CSASSRSLFEQYF

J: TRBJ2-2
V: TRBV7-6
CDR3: CASDWAGELFF

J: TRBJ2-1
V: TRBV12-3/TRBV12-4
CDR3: CALSSRDRVIAGAHNEQFF

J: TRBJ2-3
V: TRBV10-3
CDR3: CAISESLALSTDTQYF

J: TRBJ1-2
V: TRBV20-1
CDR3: CSVKGEGYGYTF

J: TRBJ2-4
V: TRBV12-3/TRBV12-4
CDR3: CASSSSTEGKNIQYF

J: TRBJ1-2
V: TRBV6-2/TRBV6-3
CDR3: CASSYSTGTYGYTF

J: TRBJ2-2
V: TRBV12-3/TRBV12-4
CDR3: CASDMFGTGELFF

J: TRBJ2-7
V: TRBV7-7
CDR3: CAVRTPGSYEQYF

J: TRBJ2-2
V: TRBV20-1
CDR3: CSARDYQKTGELFF

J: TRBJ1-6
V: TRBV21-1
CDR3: CASRFGGSNSPLHF

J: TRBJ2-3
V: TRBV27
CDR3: CASSFTLSTDTQYF

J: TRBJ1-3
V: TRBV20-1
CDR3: CSARDEGPGNTIYF

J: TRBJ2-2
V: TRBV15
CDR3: CATSFRLAGGYTGELFF

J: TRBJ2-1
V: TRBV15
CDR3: CATSITSGSYNEQFF

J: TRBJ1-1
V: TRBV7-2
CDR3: CASSPIRVNTEAFF

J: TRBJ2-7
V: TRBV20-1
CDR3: CSASVAGKIYEQYF

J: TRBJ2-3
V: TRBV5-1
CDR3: CASSSQGLLTDTQYF

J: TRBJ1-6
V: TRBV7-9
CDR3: CASSLAAGYSPLHF

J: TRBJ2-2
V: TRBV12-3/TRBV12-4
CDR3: CASSFGTPGQGAPLELFF

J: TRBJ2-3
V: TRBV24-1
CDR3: CATSGGPDTQYF

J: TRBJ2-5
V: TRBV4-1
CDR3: CASSQEGTSGRAETQYF

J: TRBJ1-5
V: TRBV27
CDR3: CASSSGTGNQPQHF

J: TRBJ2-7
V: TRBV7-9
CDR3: CASSLGWGHEQYF

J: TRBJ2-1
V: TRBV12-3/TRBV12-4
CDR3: CASSLGLGNEQFF

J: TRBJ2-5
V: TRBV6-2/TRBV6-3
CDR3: CASISEETQYF

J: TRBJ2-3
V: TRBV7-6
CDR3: CASSLAGRTDSPFGDTQYF

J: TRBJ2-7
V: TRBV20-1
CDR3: CSARNPTGLPYEQYF